The clone carrying this TCR beta chain was counted at least ten times. Antigen specificity is unknown. The data are from a study of prognosis after radiotherapy for stage I lung cancer. From germline, CDR1 is SGHKS and CDR2 YYEKEE (reference sequence). J was trimmed by 0 bases and V by 6 bases; bases with no gene match: 11. This CDR3 has 16 residues. Two-round multiplex PCR, the amplification method, yielded TCR beta CDR3 from genomic DNA. With primers specific to each TRBV and TRBJ gene, the first-round PCR was performed. TCRdb re-derived calls from the multiplex PCR reads in MiXCR, one entry per CDR3 protein. This sample has about 35,000 distinct CDR3 sequences, with less than 40% found just once. Study-wide points: Where distant metastases developed, patients had lower Shannon entropy after stereotactic body radiation therapy.

Sequences were derived from PBMCs, sampled before or after stereotactic body radiation therapy (not recorded which). The rearrangement links TRBV5-5 to TRBJ1-1; 7 bases are shared with TRBD1. The receptor was derived from a donor over 45 with non-small cell lung cancer. CDR3: CASTGGNYPMNTEAFF. The CDR3, as DNA: TGTGCCAGCACAGGGGGTAATTATCCCATGAACACTGAAGCTTTCTTT.